A selection of T cell receptor beta chains follows, all from one sample in a study of T cell repertoires in cytomegalovirus infection. TCRdb reanalysed the reads using MiXCR and keeps one entry per CDR3 protein. The table includes around 430,000 distinct CDR3 sequences, about 42% detected once. What these receptors recognize is not known. This specimen was cultured PBMCs, taken from culture after CMV antigen stimulation. The receptor set was obtained from a human donor in good health (CMV status not recorded). Some clones in this sample may be carry-over from other donors' samples. CDR3s include the opening cysteine and the closing phenylalanine or tryptophan. Each record gives: J gene, D gene, clone size, V gene, CDR3 protein, CDR3 DNA. A D gene is named only where the DNA matches it firmly. Rows may omit the clone size; those that give it use once, few, many or a size class.

J: TRBJ2-1; D: TRBD2; size: -; V: TRBV25-1; CDR3: CASSDGGLAGVSPYNEQFF; DNA: TGTGCCAGCAGTGACGGAGGACTAGCGGGAGTTTCCCCCTACAATGAGCAGTTCTTC
J: TRBJ1-5; D: -; size: -; V: TRBV6-8; CDR3: CASSLVPQPQHF; DNA: TGTGCCAGCAGTCTTGTACCTCAGCCCCAGCATTTT
J: TRBJ2-2; D: TRBD2; size: -; V: TRBV12-3/TRBV12-4; CDR3: CASAGGLAAGELFF; DNA: TGTGCCAGCGCTGGGGGACTAGCGGCCGGGGAGCTGTTTTTT
J: TRBJ2-5; D: -; size: -; V: TRBV7-2; CDR3: CASSLEPHETQYF; DNA: TGTGCCAGCAGCTTAGAGCCTCATGAGACCCAGTACTTC
J: TRBJ2-1; D: TRBD2; size: once; V: TRBV29-1; CDR3: CSGWGGRALNEQFF; DNA: TGCAGCGGTTGGGGCGGGAGGGCTTTAAATGAGCAGTTCTTC
J: TRBJ1-4; D: -; size: -; V: TRBV6-1; CDR3: CASSEAHGGEKLFF; DNA: TGTGCCAGCAGTGAAGCGCACGGGGGGGAAAAACTGTTTTTT
J: TRBJ2-4; D: TRBD2; size: -; V: TRBV4-1; CDR3: CASSQGGDIQYF; DNA: TGCGCCAGCAGCCAGGGGGGGGACATTCAGTACTTC
J: TRBJ2-7; D: -; size: once; V: TRBV4-3; CDR3: CASSPTPRDYSYEQYF; DNA: TGCGCCAGCAGCCCCACTCCCCGTGACTACTCCTACGAGCAGTACTTC
J: TRBJ1-2; D: TRBD1; size: -; V: TRBV20-1; CDR3: CSARGQGAYGYTF; DNA: TGCAGTGCTAGAGGACAGGGGGCCTATGGCTACACCTTC
J: TRBJ2-5; D: -; size: -; V: TRBV5-4; CDR3: CASSLVGPQETQYF; DNA: TGTGCCAGCAGCTTGGTGGGACCCCAAGAGACCCAGTACTTC
J: TRBJ2-7; D: -; size: few; V: TRBV7-2; CDR3: CASSFEYSYEQYF; DNA: TGTGCCAGCAGCTTCGAATACAGCTACGAGCAGTACTTC
J: TRBJ1-1; D: -; size: few; V: TRBV7-2; CDR3: CASSYLGLNTEAFF; DNA: TGTGCCAGCAGCTACTTAGGACTTAACACTGAAGCTTTCTTT
J: TRBJ2-1; D: TRBD2; size: few; V: TRBV7-2; CDR3: CASRAGVAGFGEQFF; DNA: TGTGCCAGCAGGGCTGGGGTAGCGGGATTCGGTGAGCAGTTCTTC
J: TRBJ2-3; D: -; size: -; V: TRBV15; CDR3: CATSRDYRSGDTQYF; DNA: TGTGCCACCAGCAGAGATTACAGGTCCGGAGATACGCAGTATTTT
J: TRBJ2-7; D: -; size: once; V: TRBV20-1; CDR3: CSARTVTGLYEQYF; DNA: TGCAGTGCCAGGACGGTCACGGGGCTGTACGAGCAGTACTTC
J: TRBJ1-1; D: TRBD1; size: -; V: TRBV11-2; CDR3: CASSPARGRTEAFF; DNA: TGTGCCAGCAGCCCAGCGAGGGGGCGGACTGAAGCTTTCTTT
J: TRBJ2-7; D: -; size: few; V: TRBV12-5; CDR3: CASGLVAGLLYEQYF; DNA: TGTGCTAGTGGTTTGGTTGCGGGGTTGCTTTACGAGCAGTACTTC
J: TRBJ2-1; D: -; size: -; V: TRBV7-9; CDR3: CASTLGAIEQFF; DNA: TGTGCCAGCACCCTGGGAGCGATTGAGCAGTTCTTC
J: TRBJ1-1; D: TRBD1; size: -; V: TRBV6-6; CDR3: CASTPGTAHMNTEAFF; DNA: TGTGCCAGCACCCCAGGGACAGCTCACATGAACACTGAAGCTTTCTTT
J: TRBJ1-5; D: -; size: few; V: TRBV7-8; CDR3: CASSLLRGDQPQHF; DNA: TGTGCCAGCAGCTTACTCAGGGGAGATCAGCCCCAGCATTTT
J: TRBJ2-3; D: -; size: -; V: TRBV7-9; CDR3: CASSPIAAERDTQYF; DNA: TGTGCCAGCAGCCCTATAGCAGCAGAGCGAGATACGCAGTATTTT
J: TRBJ2-2; D: -; size: -; V: TRBV20-1; CDR3: CSASEPASGELFF; DNA: TGCAGTGCTAGCGAACCGGCCAGCGGGGAGCTGTTTTTT
J: TRBJ1-3; D: TRBD1; size: -; V: TRBV18; CDR3: CASSQRTGMDTIYF; DNA: TGTGCCAGCTCACAAAGGACAGGGATGGACACCATATATTTT
J: TRBJ2-5; D: TRBD2; size: -; V: TRBV28; CDR3: CASSLYGRGQETQYF; DNA: TGTGCCAGCAGTTTATACGGGAGGGGCCAAGAGACCCAGTACTTC
J: TRBJ2-1; D: TRBD2; size: -; V: TRBV11-2; CDR3: CASSLDHWSSGTYNEQFF; DNA: TGTGCCAGCAGCTTAGATCATTGGTCTAGCGGCACCTACAATGAGCAGTTCTTC
J: TRBJ1-6; D: -; size: -; V: TRBV12-3/TRBV12-4; CDR3: CASNPGGSNNSPLHF; DNA: TGTGCCAGCAACCCGGGAGGGTCTAATAATTCACCCCTCCACTTT
J: TRBJ2-7; D: -; size: -; V: TRBV6-6; CDR3: CASTTGRDFFSYEQYF; DNA: TGTGCCAGCACTACAGGCAGGGATTTCTTCAGCTACGAGCAGTACTTC
J: TRBJ1-4; D: TRBD1; size: few; V: TRBV5-4; CDR3: CASSRDRGFEKLFF; DNA: TGTGCCAGCAGCAGGGACAGGGGGTTCGAAAAACTGTTTTTT
J: TRBJ1-3; D: -; size: once; V: TRBV5-6; CDR3: CASSPGPALDTIYF; DNA: TGTGCCAGCAGCCCGGGACCGGCGCTGGACACCATATATTTT
J: TRBJ1-5; D: -; size: -; V: TRBV7-8; CDR3: CASSSPRDSGYYSNQPQHF; DNA: TGTGCCAGCAGCTCACCCAGGGATTCCGGATACTATAGCAATCAGCCCCAGCATTTT
J: TRBJ1-1; D: TRBD1; size: -; V: TRBV28; CDR3: CASSPTGLANTEAFF; DNA: TGTGCCAGCAGCCCGACAGGGCTCGCGAACACTGAAGCTTTCTTT
J: TRBJ1-1; D: TRBD1; size: -; V: TRBV5-5; CDR3: CASSGGQGWTEAFF; DNA: TGTGCCAGCAGCGGGGGACAGGGTTGGACTGAAGCTTTCTTT
J: TRBJ1-2; D: -; size: -; V: TRBV20-1; CDR3: CSAEGLGYGYTF; DNA: TGCAGTGCTGAAGGGTTGGGCTATGGCTACACCTTC